This T cell receptor (beta chain) was profiled in a study of blood T cell repertoires in COVID-19. Study background: The study drew acute and convalescent COVID-19 samples from the United States, Italy and Spain. Sample material is recorded as cDNA or gDNA derived from T cells, B-cell-depleted T cells, or PBMCs.

In the study's own analysis: Amplification of reference gene primers provided the estimated nucleated cell counts. Here immunoSEQ multiplex PCR was the method, and the copy in TCRdb shows in-frame clones only, minus some. From that table come the V and J calls and clone size; the DNA was used to work out D and trimming. The repertoire includes about 74,000 clones, 84% of them detected once, and 36% sits in the top ten. J gave up 0 bases and V 5 bases, and 5 bases lay outside the gene matches. Germline loops: CDR1 SEHNR, CDR2 FQNEAQ (reference sequence). There are 16 residues in the CDR3. Input material: peripheral blood. The rearrangement uses TRBV7-9 and TRBJ2-7, with TRBD2 matching over 12 bases. This TCR was sampled from a man between 65 and 79 years old with acute or convalescent COVID-19. CDR3 sequence: CASSPGTSGSSYEQYF. Here the CDR3 DNA reads TGTGCCAGCAGCCCAGGGACTAGCGGGTCCTCCTACGAGCAGTACTTC.